The present TCR beta chain was sequenced within a study of shared clonotypes between healthy human individuals. Whole-study results and caveats: Non-shared clonotypes displayed generation probabilities falling below those of clonotypes present in all four donors. Clonotype sharing among donors was expected to depend on sequencing depth. The sole specimen, blood, was sampled, and tissue repertoires likely differ.

This clone was picked up a small number of times. Its antigen is undetermined. Other nucleotide sequences from this sample produce the same CDR3. Every one of the donors was a Caucasian adult that lived in Nashville, Tennessee. Sequencing was performed with immunoSEQ multiplex PCR; in TCRdb, only in-frame clones are kept and a portion is missing. This sample yields roughly 2,500,000 clones, of which approximately 93% are seen a single time; 0.36% belongs to the top ten. Germline V gene sequence: CDR1 SGHRS, CDR2 YFSETQ. The germline V and J ends were trimmed by 1 base and 0 bases, with 8 bases remaining between them. There are 14 residues in the CDR3.

Sequenced material: naive CD4+ T cells from PBMCs. Subset given: CD45RA+ positively selected. The source is a man between 18 and 35 years old in good health. Some clones in this sample may be carry-over from other donors' samples. The chain recombines TRBV5-1 with TRBJ2-7, with a weak D call TRBD1 (5 bases). The CDR3 here is CASSLQGSSYEQYF. CDR3 sequence (DNA): TGCGCCAGCAGCTTGCAGGGAAGCTCCTACGAGCAGTACTTC. The complete variable domain, with remaining parts taken from reference TRBV5-1 and TRBJ2-7, reads KAGVTQTPRYLIKTRGQQVTLSCSPISGHRSVSWYQQTPGQGLQFLFEYFSETQRNKGNFPGRFSGRQFSNSRSEMNVSTLELGDSALYLCASSLQGSSYEQYFGPGTRLTVT.